These 19 T cell receptor beta chains came from one sample sequenced in a study of metastatic and nonmetastatic thyroid tumors. TCRdb reprocessed the PCR reads using MiXCR. Among approximately 50,000 clones listed, 3.5% to 5% were seen once. Not a single patient had been given any form of treatment at any point before undergoing thyroid surgery. Sequenced input: blood. The receptors derive from a female donor with papillary thyroid cancer or a benign thyroid nodule (not recorded which). Some clones in this sample may be carry-over from other donors' samples.

This clone was seen a handful of times. A read error may account for a junction end that differs from germline. J is TRBJ2-5 and V is TRBV6-9; no clear D. Germline lookup yields CDR1 MNHGY and CDR2 SVAAGI. The CDR3 covers 14 residues. In nucleotides, the CDR3 is TGTGCCAGCAGTTACTTTTCTAATCGAGAGCCCCAGTACTTC. It specifies CASSYFSNREPQYF.

The J gene is TRBJ2-7, the V gene TRBV30, with D uncertain. The CDR3 consists of 15 residues. In germline, CDR1 is GTSNPN, CDR2 SVGIG (reference sequence). V lost 1 base to trimming and J lost 2 bases, with 15 bases between them. CDR3 in amino acids: CAWSGSPSSAYEQYF. The CDR3 DNA follows: TGTGCCTGGAGTGGGTCCCCATCCTCAGCCTACGAGCAGTACTTC.

This clone has only a few counts. The chain uses TRBV5-1 and TRBJ1-3; D gene uncertain. Germline loops: CDR1 SGHRS, CDR2 YFSETQ. The CDR3 length is 14 residues. Trimming left V 2 bases short and J 1 base short, with 7 bases between. CDR3 region: CASSFGESGNTIYF. The CDR3 DNA reads TGCGCCAGCAGCTTTGGGGAATCTGGAAACACCATATATTTT. The variable domain in full, completed from reference TRBV5-1 and TRBJ1-3, reads KAGVTQTPRYLIKTRGQQVTLSCSPISGHRSVSWYQQTPGQGLQFLFEYFSETQRNKGNFPGRFSGRQFSNSRSEMNVSTLELGDSALYLCASSFGESGNTIYFGEGSWLTVV.

This clone was recorded a few times. The chain combines TRBV12-3 or TRBV12-4 with TRBJ2-4, with D uncertain. The CDR3 is 17 residues long. Trimming stripped 5 bases from V and 1 base from J, with 18 bases between. CDR3 residues: CASSPRFTLSAKNIQYF. Here the CDR3 DNA reads TGTGCCAGCAGTCCCAGGTTTACTTTGTCGGCCAAAAACATTCAGTACTTC.

This clone was detected a few times. The junction departs from the called germline gene at one end, perhaps through a read error. The gene calls are TRBV6-1 and TRBJ2-7; D perhaps matches TRBD1 (6 bases). The CDR3 contains 13 residues. Germline assignment: CDR1 MNHNS and CDR2 SASEGT. The DNA for the CDR3 is TGTGCCAGCAGTCGACAGGTAGCCTACGAGCAGTACTTT. Residues: CASSRQVAYEQYF.

In this sample, this clone turned up many times. The V and J genes are TRBV5-5 and TRBJ2-2; 16 positions agree with TRBD2. J gave up 7 bases and V 6 bases, and 18 bases lay outside the gene matches. Germline loops: CDR1 SGHKS, CDR2 YYEKEE (reference sequence). The CDR3 runs 20 residues. The CDR3 nucleotides read TGTGCCAGCACCCAGGCCGGGACTAGCGGGAGGGCCGATAGAGGCGGGGAGCTGTTTTTT. Its protein is CASTQAGTSGRADRGGELFF.

In this sample, this clone turned up a few times. The chain employs TRBV5-1 and TRBJ2-2, with D possibly matching TRBD2 (5 bases). This CDR3 has 13 residues. The germline gives CDR1 SGHRS, CDR2 YFSETQ. Trimming left V 0 bases short and J 8 bases short, with 8 bases between. The CDR3 region has the DNA TGCGCCAGCAGCTTGGGAGGGAGAGGGGAGCTGTTTTTT. This encodes CASSLGGRGELFF.

This clone has at least ten counts. This rearrangement joins TRBV10-3 to TRBJ1-1; D not resolved. V was clipped by 4 bases and J by 1 base, with 13 bases between them. The CDR3 has 15 amino acids. CDR1 and CDR2 from the germline V gene are ENHRY and SYGVKD. The CDR3: CAISARVDRNTEAFF. CDR3 coding DNA: TGTGCCATCAGTGCCCGGGTCGATAGGAACACTGAAGCTTTCTTT.

The table lists this clone with many counts. The chain carries TRBV5-1 and TRBJ1-1; D unclear. V gave up 3 bases and J gave up 5 bases, with 8 bases separating them. CDR3 length equals 12 residues. Germline CDR1 is SGHRS and CDR2 is YFSETQ. The CDR3 sequence: CASSYGETEAFF. As DNA, the CDR3 is TGCGCCAGCAGCTACGGGGAGACTGAAGCTTTCTTT.

This clone came up many times. The chain couples TRBV19 to TRBJ2-1; 7 bases map to TRBD2. This CDR3 region has 16 residues. Germline CDR1 LNHDA, CDR2 SQIVND (reference sequence). V dropped 1 base and J dropped 7; count of bases not matched to a gene: 10. CDR3 amino acids: CASSIVGGSNSNEQFF. The CDR3 DNA is TGTGCCAGTAGTATAGTAGGCGGGAGTAACTCAAATGAGCAGTTCTTC.

The chain carries TRBV12-3 or TRBV12-4 and TRBJ2-7; D remains unclear. Trimming left V 6 bases short and J 7 bases short, with 13 bases between. CDR3 length: 12 residues. The CDR3: CASRTRAGEQYF. CDR3 in DNA: TGTGCCAGCAGGACCCGAGCCGGGGAGCAGTACTTC.

At least ten counts were recorded for this clone. The chain combines TRBV2 with TRBJ1-4; D gene unclear. The CDR3 contains 14 residues. Per germline, CDR1 SNHLY and CDR2 FYNNEI. Trimming took 7 bases from V and 7 from J, leaving 16 bases between them. Written as DNA, the CDR3 is TGTGCCAGCAACCCGACCACGGGAGGTGAAAAACTGTTTTTT. Its translation: CASNPTTGGEKLFF.

The chain is built from TRBV30 and TRBJ2-5; 10 bases line up with TRBD2. This CDR3 contains 12 residues. Germline loops: CDR1 GTSNPN, CDR2 SVGIG (reference sequence). Unmatched junction bases numbered 0, after V lost 4 bases and J lost 4 bases. This chain's CDR3 is CAWKREGETQYF. CDR3 nucleotides: TGTGCCTGGAAGCGGGAGGGAGAGACCCAGTACTTC.

This clone was counted many times. The J gene is TRBJ2-1, the V gene TRBV19; TRBD2 is a possible D gene (5 bases). This CDR3 is built from 16 residues. Per germline, CDR1 LNHDA and CDR2 SQIVND (reference sequence). Trimming pared 5 bases from V and 5 bases from J, leaving 19 bases between. The CDR3, as DNA: TGTGCCAGTAGTCTTGGGAGCCGGGAACTCCACAATGAGCAGTTCTTC. It yields the protein CASSLGSRELHNEQFF.

There are many counts of this clone. The chain recombines TRBV2 with TRBJ2-1, with D perhaps TRBD1 (5 bases). Germline V gene lookup returns CDR1 SNHLY and CDR2 FYNNEI. This CDR3 comprises 14 residues. V gave up 7 bases and J gave up 7 bases, with 17 bases separating them. Written as DNA, the CDR3 is TGTGCCAGCATTGACAGCCAAAATTCTAATGAGCAGTTCTTC. Translated: CASIDSQNSNEQFF.

This chain joins TRBV10-3 and TRBJ1-5, with no clear D. V lost 8 bases to trimming and J lost 0 bases, with 14 bases between them. The V gene's germline CDR1 is ENHRY and CDR2 SYGVKD. The CDR3 totals 15 residues. The CDR3 DNA sequence: TGTGCCATCGGGCAGTACTTCCATAGCAATCAGCCCCAGCATTTT. Its translation is CAIGQYFHSNQPQHF.

This clone has only a few counts. The rearrangement uses TRBV18 and TRBJ2-5; weak D call: TRBD2 (6 bases). From germline, CDR1 is KGHSH and CDR2 LQKENI. This CDR3 is built from 15 residues. V was shortened by 2 bases and J by 1 base, with 11 bases between the two germline ends. As DNA, the CDR3 is TGTGCCAGCTCACCAAGTGGAGGGTCCCAAGAGACCCAGTACTTC. Translating it yields CASSPSGGSQETQYF.

This clone was recorded many times. The V call is TRBV2, the J call TRBJ2-1; TRBD2 matches at 15 bases. The CDR3 totals 15 residues. Germline CDR1 is SNHLY and CDR2 is FYNNEI. Trimming removed 5 bases from V and 9 bases from J; junction bases left unmatched: 5. CDR3 sequence reads: CASSRTSGRATEQFF. The DNA of the CDR3 is TGTGCCAGCAGTAGGACTAGCGGGAGGGCCACTGAGCAGTTCTTC. The entire variable domain, with the rest obtained from reference TRBV2 and TRBJ2-1, is as follows: EPEVTQTPSHQVTQMGQEVILRCVPISNHLYFYWYRQILGQKVEFLVSFYNNEISEKSEIFDDQFSVERPDGSNFTLKIRSTKLEDSAMYFCASSRTSGRATEQFFGPGTRLTVL.

The sample holds many counts of this clone. This chain's CDR3 is CASSLIVGTEAFF. For the CDR3, the DNA is TGTGCCAGCAGCTTAATAGTAGGTACTGAAGCTTTCTTT. The chain links TRBV7-9 to TRBJ1-1, with D unclear. The ends were cut back, 2 bases at V and 5 bases at J, with 9 bases in the middle. CDR1 and CDR2 (germline): SEHNR, FQNEAQ (reference sequence). This CDR3 comprises 13 residues. The full variable domain, its missing parts supplied by reference TRBV7-9 and TRBJ1-1, is DTGVSQNPRHKITKRGQNVTFRCDPISEHNRLYWYRQTLGQGPEFLTYFQNEAQLEKSRLLSDRFSAERPKGSFSTLEIQRTEQGDSAMYLCASSLIVGTEAFFGQGTRLTVV.